One sample yielded the 20 T cell receptor beta chains listed below, sequenced in a study of blood T cell repertoires in COVID-19. Sequencing was performed with immunoSEQ multiplex PCR; in TCRdb, only in-frame clones are kept and a portion is missing. The top ten hold 0.65% to 1% of the sample, which has 400,000 or so clones, 85% to 90% seen once. The sample comprised peripheral blood. The receptors were sampled from a man aged 18 to 29 with COVID-19, enrolled during active disease.

The rearrangement joins TRBV7-9 to TRBJ1-1; D gene ambiguous. From germline, CDR1 is SEHNR and CDR2 FQNEAQ (reference sequence). The CDR3 has 13 amino acids. With 1 base removed from V and 3 bases from J, the gap between germline ends came to 6 bases. Written as DNA, the CDR3 is TGTGCCAGCAGCTTAGTGGGCCACACTGAAGCTTTCTTT. It translates to CASSLVGHTEAFF.

The rearrangement links TRBV27 to TRBJ2-7; 15 positions agree with TRBD2. V gave up 5 bases and J gave up 2 bases; unmatched junction bases: 10. Germline lookup yields CDR1 MNHEY and CDR2 SMNVEV (reference sequence). The CDR3 sequence is 18 residues long. The CDR3 region is CASSTIGTSGRSAYEQYF. CDR3 nucleotides: TGTGCCAGCAGTACCATCGGGACTAGCGGGAGGTCTGCCTACGAGCAGTACTTC.

The chain couples TRBV6-1 to TRBJ2-5; 12 bases are a match to TRBD2. After removal of 4 bases from V and 2 bases from J, the junction contained 5 bases not matched to a gene. Looked up from germline, CDR1 is MNHNS and CDR2 is SASEGT. This CDR3 region has 16 residues. The chain's CDR3 is CASSGGLAGSQETQYF. As DNA, the CDR3 is TGTGCCAGCAGTGGGGGACTAGCGGGTTCACAAGAGACCCAGTACTTC.

The V gene is TRBV15, the J gene TRBJ1-4, with D uncertain. V was shortened by 0 bases and J by 5 bases, with 7 bases between the two germline ends. The CDR3 runs to 14 residues. Looked up from germline, CDR1 is LNHNV and CDR2 is YYDKDF (reference sequence). The CDR3 DNA sequence: TGTGCCACCAGCAGAGAGAGGGTAAATGAAAAACTGTTTTTT. It yields the protein CATSRERVNEKLFF. The entire variable domain, with the rest obtained from reference TRBV15 and TRBJ1-4, is as follows: DAMVIQNPRYQVTQFGKPVTLSCSQTLNHNVMYWYQQKSSQAPKLLFHYYDKDFNNEADTPDNFQSRRPNTSFCFLDIRSPGLGDTAMYLCATSRERVNEKLFFGSGTQLSVL.

The chain uses TRBV7-3 and TRBJ1-2, with D tentatively TRBD1 (5 bases). CDR1 SGHTA and CDR2 FQGTGA come from the germline V gene. The CDR3 is 16 amino acids. V lost 6 bases and J lost 5, with 22 bases in between. CDR3 DNA sequence: TGTGCCAGCAGTAGCACCCCCTCAGGGATATTGTATGGCTACACCTTC. Translation: CASSSTPSGILYGYTF. Combining the CDR3 with reference TRBV7-3 and TRBJ1-2 gives the whole variable domain GAGVSQTPSNKVTEKGKYVELRCDPISGHTALYWYRQSLGQGPEFLIYFQGTGAADDSGLPNDRFFAVRPEGSVSTLKIQRTERGDSAVYLCASSSTPSGILYGYTFGSGTRLTVV.

The V gene is TRBV19, the J gene TRBJ2-3; possible D gene TRBD2, 5 bases. The ends were cut back, 6 bases at V and 2 bases at J, with 15 bases in the middle. Germline V gene data show CDR1 as LNHDA and CDR2 as SQIVND (reference sequence). The CDR3 is 15 amino acids. The CDR3 nucleotides are TGTGCCAGTAGCCCCCGAGGGCTTCCCACAGATACGCAGTATTTT. Residues: CASSPRGLPTDTQYF.

This chain links TRBV30 with TRBJ2-7, with D perhaps matching TRBD2 (5 bases). Trimming cost V 0 bases and J 3 bases, with 12 bases left between them. This CDR3 has 14 residues. CDR1 and CDR2 (germline): GTSNPN, SVGIG (reference sequence). CDR3 nucleotides: TGTGCCTGGAGTGTAGGACTCCGAGGCTACGAGCAGTACTTC. Amino acid sequence: CAWSVGLRGYEQYF.

This chain links TRBV5-1 with TRBJ1-2; 10 bases match TRBD1. The CDR3 loop spans 14 amino acids. The V and J ends lost 5 bases and 8 bases, in that order; junction bases with no gene match: 9. Germline V lookup: CDR1 SGHRS, CDR2 YFSETQ. CDR3 DNA: TGCGCCAGCAGGGGACAGGGGCCCCTTGGGGGCTACACCTTC. This codes for CASRGQGPLGGYTF.

The genes are TRBV6-5 and TRBJ1-1; 9 positions match TRBD1. V lost 6 bases to trimming and J lost 5 bases; unmatched junction nucleotides: 7. The CDR3 length is 14 residues. CDR1 is MNHEY and CDR2 is SVGAGI in the germline V gene. The DNA for the CDR3 is TGTGCCAGCAGAACGACAGGGGGGCTTACTGAAGCTTTCTTT. Protein sequence: CASRTTGGLTEAFF.

This clone was counted a single time. V gene TRBV25-1 combines with J gene TRBJ1-6; 10 nucleotides agree with TRBD1. The J segment lost 10 bases and the V segment lost 6 bases, leaving 6 bases of the junction unmatched. Germline CDR1 and CDR2: MGHDK and SYGVNS. There are 14 residues in the CDR3. The CDR3 protein is CASRRTGGESPLHF. CDR3 nucleotides: TGTGCCAGCAGACGGACAGGGGGAGAATCACCCCTCCACTTT.

This clone has just one count. The rearrangement links TRBV5-1 to TRBJ2-5; 9 bases match TRBD2. Unmatched junction bases numbered 6, after V lost 3 bases and J lost 0 bases. CDR1 and CDR2 (germline): SGHRS, YFSETQ. The length of the CDR3 is 16 residues. CDR3 DNA sequence: TGCGCCAGCAGCTCTCAAGCGGGGGGTTACCAAGAGACCCAGTACTTC. Its translation: CASSSQAGGYQETQYF.

This chain connects TRBV10-2 to TRBJ2-7, with D tentatively TRBD1 (5 bases). CDR3 length: 14 amino acids. Germline V CDR1 and CDR2: WSHSY, SAAADI. V lost 7 bases to trimming and J lost 0 bases, with 13 bases between them. CDR3 sequence (DNA): TGCGCCAGCATTGGTACAGGCGTCTCCTACGAGCAGTACTTC. It is translated as CASIGTGVSYEQYF.

The V call is TRBV7-3, the J call TRBJ2-1; D is unresolved. V dropped 4 bases and J dropped 1 base, with 11 bases sitting between them. This CDR3 region has 15 residues. Germline V gene sequence: CDR1 SGHTA, CDR2 FQGTGA. This CDR3 reads CASSSTRSSYNEQFF. CDR3 bases: TGTGCCAGCAGCTCCACCCGTAGTTCCTACAATGAGCAGTTCTTC. Full variable domain (missing parts from reference TRBV7-3 and TRBJ2-1): GAGVSQTPSNKVTEKGKYVELRCDPISGHTALYWYRQSLGQGPEFLIYFQGTGAADDSGLPNDRFFAVRPEGSVSTLKIQRTERGDSAVYLCASSSTRSSYNEQFFGPGTRLTVL.

This clone was observed a handful of times. The rearrangement uses TRBV25-1 and TRBJ2-7; 9 bases align to TRBD1. Germline CDR1 MGHDK, CDR2 SYGVNS. Losses at the gene ends were 2 bases for V and 0 bases for J; bases not matched to a gene: 5. The CDR3 has 16 residues. CDR3 protein: CASSEGRDRDSYEQYF. The CDR3 nucleotides read TGTGCCAGCAGTGAAGGTAGGGACAGGGACTCCTACGAGCAGTACTTC.

The chain joins TRBV7-2 to TRBJ2-6; 8 bases line up with TRBD1. The CDR3 sequence is 17 residues long. From germline, CDR1 is SGHTA and CDR2 FQGNSA. The V segment lost 3 bases and the J segment 2 bases; nucleotides outside the gene matches: 6. CDR3 sequence (DNA): TGTGCCAGCAGCTTTCCCCAACAGGGGGCTGGGGCCAACGTCCTGACTTTC. It is translated as CASSFPQQGAGANVLTF.

This chain uses TRBV7-9 with TRBJ2-7; TRBD1 aligns across 7 bases. Looked up from germline, CDR1 is SEHNR and CDR2 is FQNEAQ (reference sequence). V was pared by 5 bases and J by 1 base, with 8 bases of the junction left unmatched. The length of the CDR3 is 15 residues. The CDR3 is CASSQGRDSSYEQYF. CDR3 coding DNA: TGTGCCAGCAGCCAAGGACGGGACAGTTCCTACGAGCAGTACTTC.

V and J are TRBV7-8 and TRBJ2-1; TRBD2 might be the D (5 bases). Trimming cost V 4 bases and J 10 bases, with 23 bases left between them. The germline V gene encodes CDR1 SGHVS and CDR2 FQNEAQ. This CDR3 contains 16 residues. CDR3 DNA: TGTGCCAGCAGCTCCTCCCATCAAACTAGACGAAGCGAGCAGTTCTTC. As protein: CASSSSHQTRRSEQFF.

This rearrangement joins TRBV29-1 to TRBJ1-1; no clear D gene. Germline V gene data show CDR1 as SQVTM and CDR2 as ANQGSEA. The V and J ends lost 7 bases and 1 base respectively, with 13 bases between them. This CDR3 has 13 amino acids. In nucleotides, the CDR3 is TGCAGCGCCAATCGGGGTTCGAACACTGAAGCTTTCTTT. As protein: CSANRGSNTEAFF.

V usage is TRBV2 and J usage is TRBJ1-1, with 8 bases fitting TRBD1. Germline assignment: CDR1 SNHLY and CDR2 FYNNEI. This CDR3 has 14 residues. The trim removed 6 bases at V and 3 bases at J, leaving 6 bases unmatched. The CDR3 region is CASSLTGGDTEAFF. In DNA, the CDR3 is TGTGCCAGCAGCCTAACAGGGGGGGACACTGAAGCTTTCTTT.

This chain uses TRBV10-3 with TRBJ2-1; D perhaps matches TRBD2 (7 bases). Germline V gives CDR1 ENHRY, CDR2 SYGVKD. The CDR3 sequence is 16 residues long. V shed 8 bases and J shed 5 bases, with 22 bases lying between them. The chain's CDR3 is CAIRIGGRDNHNEQFF. In DNA form, the CDR3 reads TGTGCCATCCGCATCGGGGGGAGGGACAACCACAATGAGCAGTTCTTC.